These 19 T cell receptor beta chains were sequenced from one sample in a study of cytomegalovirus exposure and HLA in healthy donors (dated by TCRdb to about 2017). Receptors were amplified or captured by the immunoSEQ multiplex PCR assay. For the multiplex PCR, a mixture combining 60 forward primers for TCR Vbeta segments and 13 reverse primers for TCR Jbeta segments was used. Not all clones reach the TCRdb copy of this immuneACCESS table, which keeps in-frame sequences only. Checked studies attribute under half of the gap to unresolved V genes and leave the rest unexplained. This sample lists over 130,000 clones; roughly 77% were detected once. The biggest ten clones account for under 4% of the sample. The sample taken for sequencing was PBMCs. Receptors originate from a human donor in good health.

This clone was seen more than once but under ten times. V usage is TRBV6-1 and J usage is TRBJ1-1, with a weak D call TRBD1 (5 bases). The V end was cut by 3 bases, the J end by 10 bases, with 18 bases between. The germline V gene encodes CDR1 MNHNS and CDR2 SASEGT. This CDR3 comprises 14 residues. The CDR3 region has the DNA TGTGCCAGCAGTGACTGGGGAACAGGATCATTAGCTTTCTTT. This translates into CASSDWGTGSLAFF.

CDR3 in amino acids: CASSLNRGDNSPLHF. In DNA form, the CDR3 reads TGTGCCAGCAGCTTAAATCGGGGGGATAATTCACCCCTCCACTTT. The chain employs TRBV7-2 and TRBJ1-6; D may be TRBD1 (5 bases). V gave up 2 bases and J gave up 5 bases, with 10 bases separating them. The germline V gene has CDR1 SGHTA and CDR2 FQGNSA. CDR3 size: 15 residues. Full variable domain (missing parts from reference TRBV7-2 and TRBJ1-6): GAGVSQSPSNKVTEKGKDVELRCDPISGHTALYWYRQSLGQGLEFLIYFQGNSAPDKSGLPSDRFSAERTGGSVSTLTIQRTQQEDSAVYLCASSLNRGDNSPLHFGNGTRLTVT.

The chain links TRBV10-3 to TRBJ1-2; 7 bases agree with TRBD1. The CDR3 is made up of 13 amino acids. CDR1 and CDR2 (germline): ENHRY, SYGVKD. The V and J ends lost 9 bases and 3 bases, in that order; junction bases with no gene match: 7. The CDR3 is CAIESGTDYGYTF. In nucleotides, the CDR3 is TGTGCCATAGAATCCGGGACAGACTATGGCTACACCTTC.

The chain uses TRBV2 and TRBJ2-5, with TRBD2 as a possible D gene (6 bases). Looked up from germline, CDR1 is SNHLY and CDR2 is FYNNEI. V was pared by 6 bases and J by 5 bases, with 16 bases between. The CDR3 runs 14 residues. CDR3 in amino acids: CASSSGPGLETQYF. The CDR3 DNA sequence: TGTGCCAGCAGCTCGGGTCCGGGACTTGAGACCCAGTACTTC.

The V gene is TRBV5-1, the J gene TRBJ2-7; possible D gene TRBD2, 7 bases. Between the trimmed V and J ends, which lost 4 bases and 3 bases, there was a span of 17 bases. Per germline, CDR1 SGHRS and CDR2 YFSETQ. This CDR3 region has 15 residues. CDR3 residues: CASSLIGGPSYEQYF. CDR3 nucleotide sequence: TGCGCCAGCAGCCTTATCGGGGGGCCCAGCTACGAGCAGTACTTC.

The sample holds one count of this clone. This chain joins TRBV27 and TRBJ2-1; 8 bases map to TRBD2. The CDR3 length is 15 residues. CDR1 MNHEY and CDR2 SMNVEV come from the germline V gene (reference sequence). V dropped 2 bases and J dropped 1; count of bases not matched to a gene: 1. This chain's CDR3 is CASSLERGSYNEQFF. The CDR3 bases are TGTGCCAGCAGTTTAGAGCGGGGGTCCTACAATGAGCAGTTCTTC.

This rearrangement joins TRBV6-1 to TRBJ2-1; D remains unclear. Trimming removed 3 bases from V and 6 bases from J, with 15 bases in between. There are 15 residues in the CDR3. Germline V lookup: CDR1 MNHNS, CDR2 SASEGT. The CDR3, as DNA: TGTGCCAGCAGTGAGCTACCTACCCTCGGCAATGAGCAGTTCTTC. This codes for CASSELPTLGNEQFF.

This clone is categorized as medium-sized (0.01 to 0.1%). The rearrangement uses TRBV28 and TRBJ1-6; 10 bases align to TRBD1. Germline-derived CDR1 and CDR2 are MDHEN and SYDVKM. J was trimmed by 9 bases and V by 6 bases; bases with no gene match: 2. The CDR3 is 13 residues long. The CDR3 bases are TGTGCCAGCAGGCGGACAGGGGGTTCACCCCTCCACTTT. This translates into CASRRTGGSPLHF.

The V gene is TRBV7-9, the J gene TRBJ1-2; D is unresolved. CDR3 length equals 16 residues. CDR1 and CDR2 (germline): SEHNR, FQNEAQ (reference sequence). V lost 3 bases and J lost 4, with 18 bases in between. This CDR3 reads CASSFVQTAEGYGYTF. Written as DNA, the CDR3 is TGTGCCAGCAGCTTTGTCCAAACAGCTGAGGGCTATGGCTACACCTTC.

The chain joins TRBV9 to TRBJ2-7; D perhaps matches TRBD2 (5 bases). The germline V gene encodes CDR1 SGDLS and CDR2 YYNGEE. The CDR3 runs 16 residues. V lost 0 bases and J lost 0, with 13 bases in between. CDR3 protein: CASSVASSPNSYEQYF. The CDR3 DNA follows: TGTGCCAGCAGCGTAGCATCTAGCCCAAACTCCTACGAGCAGTACTTC.

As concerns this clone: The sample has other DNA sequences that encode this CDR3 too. The DNA of the CDR3 is TGCGCCAGCAGCTTGGATGGCAATAGCAATCAGCCCCAGCATTTT. This gives the protein CASSLDGNSNQPQHF. The rearrangement links TRBV5-1 to TRBJ1-5, with D uncertain. CDR1 is SGHRS, CDR2 YFSETQ, per germline. The CDR3 covers 15 residues. Trimming removed 0 bases at V and 0 bases at J, with 7 bases between.

The CDR3 DNA is TGTGCCAGCAGCCCCACCGGGACTGTTGCTAGCACAGATACGCAGTATTTT. It is translated as CASSPTGTVASTDTQYF. The chain recombines TRBV5-4 with TRBJ2-3; D is perhaps TRBD2 (6 bases). Germline V gives CDR1 SGHNT, CDR2 YYREEE (reference sequence). Trimming took off 4 bases at V and 0 bases at J, with 18 bases between the two ends. There are 17 residues in the CDR3.

In DNA, the CDR3 is TGTGCCAGCAGTCCCCTCGGGACAGGGGGTTACGAGCAGTACTTC. Translated, it gives CASSPLGTGGYEQYF. The V call is TRBV27, the J call TRBJ2-7, with 11 positions matching TRBD1. This CDR3 comprises 15 residues. In germline, CDR1 is MNHEY, CDR2 SMNVEV (reference sequence). The junction had 7 bases not matched to a gene; V was cut back by 5 bases and J by 4 bases.

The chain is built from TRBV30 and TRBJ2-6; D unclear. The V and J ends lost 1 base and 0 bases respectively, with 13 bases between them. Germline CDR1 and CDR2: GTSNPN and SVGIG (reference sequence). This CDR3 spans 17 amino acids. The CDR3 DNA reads TGTGCCTGGAGTGCCACGGTTGCTAGCTCTGGGGCCAACGTCCTGACTTTC. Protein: CAWSATVASSGANVLTF.

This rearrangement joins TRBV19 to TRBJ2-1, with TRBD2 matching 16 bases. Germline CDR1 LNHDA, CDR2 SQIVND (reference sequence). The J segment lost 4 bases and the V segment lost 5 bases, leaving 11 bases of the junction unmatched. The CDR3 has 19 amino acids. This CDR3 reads CASSPPGTSGRAGYNEQFF. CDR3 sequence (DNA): TGTGCCAGTAGTCCTCCCGGGACTAGCGGGAGGGCCGGTTACAATGAGCAGTTCTTC.

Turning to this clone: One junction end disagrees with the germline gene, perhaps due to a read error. CDR3 amino acids: CSSSLAPQGLNEKLFF. CDR3 nucleotide sequence: TGTTCCAGCAGCTTAGCGCCTCAGGGCTTAAATGAAAAACTGTTTTTT. The genes are TRBV7-9 and TRBJ1-4; possibly TRBD1 for D (5 bases). This CDR3 region has 16 residues. The germline V gene has CDR1 SEHNR and CDR2 FQNEAQ (reference sequence).

The CDR3 DNA reads as TGTGCCAGCATAGGACTTTACATGAACACTGAAGCTTTCTTT. It translates to CASIGLYMNTEAFF. The rearrangement uses TRBV28 and TRBJ1-1; D gene uncertain. Germline V gene lookup returns CDR1 MDHEN and CDR2 SYDVKM. V gave up 7 bases and J gave up 0 bases, with 12 bases separating them. There are 14 residues in the CDR3.

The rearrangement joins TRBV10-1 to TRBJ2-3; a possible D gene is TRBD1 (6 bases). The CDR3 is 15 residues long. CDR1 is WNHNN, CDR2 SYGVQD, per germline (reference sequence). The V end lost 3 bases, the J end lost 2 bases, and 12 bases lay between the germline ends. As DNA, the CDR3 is TGCGCCAGCAGTGATAGCTGGGGGCACACAGATACGCAGTATTTT. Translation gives CASSDSWGHTDTQYF.

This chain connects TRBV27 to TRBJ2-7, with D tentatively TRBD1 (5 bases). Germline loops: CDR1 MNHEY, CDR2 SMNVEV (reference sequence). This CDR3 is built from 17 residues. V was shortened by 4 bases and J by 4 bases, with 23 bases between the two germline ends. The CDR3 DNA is TGTGCCAGCAGTTATTACAGAAACGGCGCAGGGCAGTACGAGCAGTACTTC. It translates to CASSYYRNGAGQYEQYF.